The 17 T cell receptor beta chains listed next were all sequenced from one sample in a study of breast tumors, draining lymph nodes, adjacent tissues. Breast cancer patients provided tissue from their axillary draining lymph nodes. TCRdb recomputed calls from the multiplex PCR reads with MiXCR, one row per CDR3 protein. The repertoire holds about 270,000 distinct CDR3 sequences, with 30% as singletons. Sequencing used axillary lymph node tissue. The origin of the receptors is a female donor with breast cancer. Some clones in this sample may be carry-over from other donors' samples.

This clonotype was seen ten or more times. The rearrangement links TRBV19 to TRBJ1-5; D ambiguous. This CDR3 has 13 amino acids. Trimming left V 3 bases short and J 7 bases short, with 10 bases between. From germline, CDR1 is LNHDA and CDR2 SQIVND (reference sequence). DNA of the CDR3: TGTGCCAGTAGTATGTTATCGGGACAGCCCCAGCATTTT. It is translated as CASSMLSGQPQHF.

The chain employs TRBV6-5 and TRBJ2-1, with unresolved D. Trimming took off 5 bases at V and 4 bases at J, with 15 bases between the two ends. The CDR3 is made up of 15 amino acids. Germline V gene sequence: CDR1 MNHEY, CDR2 SVGAGI. Here the CDR3 reads CASSHGLVGYNEQFF. CDR3 nucleotide sequence: TGTGCCAGCAGTCACGGGCTAGTAGGGTACAATGAGCAGTTCTTC.

A note on this clonotype: Since a much larger clone is just one base distant, this may be a read error. The chain is built from TRBV20-1 and TRBJ2-7; 11 bases agree with TRBD2. V lost 7 bases and J lost 3; bases outside the gene matches: 20. Germline V CDR1 and CDR2: DFQATT, SNEGSKA (reference sequence). This CDR3 has 18 amino acids. The CDR3 protein is CSVEPLAGGGAGDYEQYF. CDR3 DNA sequence: TGCAGTGTTGAACCTCTAGCGGGAGGAGGGGCGGGGGACTACGAGCAGTACTTC.

The chain's CDR3 is CASSNTGGADIQYF. DNA for the CDR3: TGTGCCAGCAGCAATACAGGGGGCGCGGACATTCAGTACTTC. V usage is TRBV11-2 and J usage is TRBJ2-4; 9 positions match TRBD1. Germline lookup yields CDR1 SGHAT and CDR2 FQNNGV. This CDR3 is 14 amino acids long. V shed 5 bases, J shed 8 bases, and the junction held 7 bases outside the gene matches.

In its sample, this clonotype was seen a few times. A much more abundant neighbour one base away suggests this may be a read error. This chain connects TRBV24-1 to TRBJ2-3, with D tentatively TRBD1 or TRBD2 (5 bases each). Germline V gene sequence: CDR1 KGHDR, CDR2 SFDVKD. The ends were cut back, 2 bases at V and 7 bases at J, with 18 bases in the middle. The CDR3 length is 16 residues. The CDR3 DNA sequence: TGTGCCACCAGTGATTCCCGGGGCAGGTCTTACCATACGCAGTATTTT. Amino acids: CATSDSRGRSYHTQYF.

The chain combines TRBV29-1 with TRBJ2-2; tentative D call: TRBD2 (6 bases). From germline, CDR1 is SQVTM and CDR2 ANQGSEA. The CDR3 contains 14 residues. V lost 7 bases to trimming and J lost 2 bases, with 14 bases between them. The CDR3 spells CSASGTDNTGELFF. The CDR3 bases are TGCAGCGCCTCCGGGACTGATAACACCGGGGAGCTGTTTTTT.

This clonotype occurred many times. The rearrangement uses TRBV6-5 and TRBJ2-5; 9 positions match TRBD1. The germline V gene has CDR1 MNHEY and CDR2 SVGAGI. With V trimmed by 7 bases and J by 6 bases, 9 bases remained unmatched. This CDR3 has 14 amino acids. CDR3 in amino acids: CASKPGTGWKTQYF. As DNA, the CDR3 is TGTGCCAGCAAGCCGGGGACAGGGTGGAAGACCCAGTACTTC.

Concerning this clonotype: A much more abundant neighbour one base away suggests this may be a read error. This rearrangement joins TRBV19 to TRBJ2-7, with TRBD2 as a possible D gene (6 bases). This CDR3 region has 13 residues. The germline V gene has CDR1 LNHDA and CDR2 SQIVND (reference sequence). The CDR3 here is CAGSITRGREQYF. In DNA, the CDR3 is TGTGCCGGTAGTATTACGCGGGGTCGCGAGCAGTACTTC.

The sample holds a few counts of this clonotype. This may be a read error: a much more frequent sequence differs by one nucleotide. The CDR3 DNA is TGCAGTGCTAGATCGGGGGGGCGGTACGCGCAGTACTTC. This gives the protein CSARSGGRYAQYF. V gene TRBV20-1 combines with J gene TRBJ2-7; 8 nucleotides align to TRBD2. The CDR3 runs to 13 residues. CDR1 and CDR2 from the germline V gene are DFQATT and SNEGSKA (reference sequence).

V gene TRBV27 combines with J gene TRBJ2-7; the match to TRBD2 covers 8 bases. The CDR3 totals 15 residues. V lost 3 bases, J lost 3 bases, and 7 bases stayed unmatched. Germline values: CDR1 MNHEY, CDR2 SMNVEV (reference sequence). This CDR3 reads CASSLVPGGLYEQYF. The CDR3 coding sequence is TGTGCCAGCAGTTTGGTTCCGGGAGGGCTCTACGAGCAGTACTTC.

This clonotype was recorded at least ten times. The V gene is TRBV7-9, the J gene TRBJ2-3; TRBD2 matches at 8 bases. Germline trimming cut 5 bases from V and 3 bases from J; bases unmatched to any gene: 10. Germline CDR1 SEHNR, CDR2 FQNEAQ (reference sequence). There are 16 residues in the CDR3. The CDR3 DNA follows: TGTGCCAGCAGCCCCAAAGGCGGGGGGAGGACAGATACGCAGTATTTT. Translating gives CASSPKGGGRTDTQYF.

For this clonotype: Germline and junction disagree at one end, which may indicate a read error. This sequence joins TRBV7-7 and TRBJ1-2; 8 bases are shared with TRBD1. Germline V gene data show CDR1 as SSHAT and CDR2 as FNYEAQ (reference sequence). There are 12 residues in the CDR3. As DNA, the CDR3 is TGTGCTAGCAGCCCCCCGGACAGGGTTTTGAACTTC. Residues: CASSPPDRVLNF. The whole variable domain, remainder taken from reference TRBV7-7 and TRBJ1-2, is GAGVSQSPRYKVTKRGQDVTLRCDPISSHATLYWYQQALGQGPEFLTYFNYEAQPDKSGLPSDRFSAERPEGSISTLTIQRTEQRDSAMYRCASSPPDRVLNFGSGTRLTVV.

A remark on this clonotype: This likely comes from a read error, as the CDR3 has no conserved phenylalanine or tryptophan at its end. It is unclear where the CDR3 begins or ends on the DNA, so no DNA is shown, and the CDR3 is as TCRdb lists it. V gene TRBV2 combines with J gene TRBJ2-2; the table's D call, TRBD1, was not checked against the DNA. Per the germline V gene, CDR1 is SNHLY and CDR2 is FYNNEI. The CDR3 length equals 14 residues, ends included. The CDR3 is CASLRVWNTGELLS.

As to this clonotype: A read error may be the cause here, since a much bigger clone is one base away. Because the CDR3 is missing its conserved closing phenylalanine or tryptophan, this is likely a read error. V and J are TRBV5-1 and TRBJ2-2; D not resolved. Trimming pared 4 bases from V and 5 bases from J, leaving 6 bases between. CDR3 length: 12 amino acids. Germline V lookup: CDR1 SGHRS, CDR2 YFSETQ. This CDR3 is CASSTSTGELFS. The CDR3 nucleotides read TGCGCCAGCAGCACCTCTACCGGGGAGCTGTTTTCT.

This clonotype was detected only once. The chain recombines TRBV10-3 with TRBJ2-3; 12 bases line up with TRBD2. The V gene end was trimmed by 5 bases and the J gene end by 4 bases; junction bases not matched to a gene: 4. The CDR3 has 15 amino acids. Germline-derived CDR1 and CDR2 are ENHRY and SYGVKD. CDR3 DNA sequence: TGTGCCATCAGTCCGACTAGCGGGGGCTCAGATACGCAGTATTTT. Its translation: CAISPTSGGSDTQYF.

This clonotype appeared many times. This chain joins TRBV25-1 and TRBJ2-5; a possible D gene is TRBD2 (6 bases). The CDR3 covers 16 residues. V dropped 2 bases and J dropped 5 bases, with 18 bases sitting between them. Germline values: CDR1 MGHDK, CDR2 SYGVNS. The CDR3 bases are TGTGCCAGCAGTGAAGGGTCCAGCGGAGGAGGGGAGACCCAGTACTTC. Translated, it gives CASSEGSSGGGETQYF.

This clonotype occurred many times. The chain employs TRBV20-1 and TRBJ2-7; 7 bases fit TRBD1. The trim removed 1 base at V and 0 bases at J, leaving 6 bases unmatched. Germline CDR1 and CDR2: DFQATT and SNEGSKA (reference sequence). The CDR3 extends over 15 amino acids. CDR3 loop: CSARVLQGSSYEQYF. CDR3 DNA sequence: TGCAGTGCTAGAGTTTTACAGGGGAGCTCCTACGAGCAGTACTTC.